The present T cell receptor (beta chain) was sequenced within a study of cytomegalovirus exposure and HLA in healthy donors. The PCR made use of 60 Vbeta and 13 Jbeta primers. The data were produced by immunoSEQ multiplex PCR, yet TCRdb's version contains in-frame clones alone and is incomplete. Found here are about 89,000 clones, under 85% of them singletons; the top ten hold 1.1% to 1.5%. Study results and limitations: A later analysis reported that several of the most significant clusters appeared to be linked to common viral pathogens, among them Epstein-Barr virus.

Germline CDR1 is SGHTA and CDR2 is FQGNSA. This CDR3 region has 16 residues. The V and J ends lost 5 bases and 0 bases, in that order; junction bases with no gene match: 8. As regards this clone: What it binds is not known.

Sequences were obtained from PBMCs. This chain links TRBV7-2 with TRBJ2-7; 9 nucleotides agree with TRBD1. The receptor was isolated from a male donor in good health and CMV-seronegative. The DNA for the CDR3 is TGTGCCAGCAGCGCACAGGGGGCTCTTAGCTCCTACGAGCAGTACTTC. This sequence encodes CASSAQGALSSYEQYF.